This TCR beta chain was documented in a study of cytomegalovirus exposure and HLA in healthy donors. Study results and caveats: DRB1 had the most TCR associations and HLA-C the fewest, a later analysis found, with rates varying by HLA locus. Specificity of a few CMV-associated chains for CMV antigens was verified in vitro. The authors listed 180 or so TCR beta chains as cytomegalovirus-associated. Of the V segments, some could not be distinguished, including TRBV6-2 and TRBV6-3, and were excluded.

Vbeta (60) and Jbeta (13) primers were used in the PCR. Sequencing was performed with immunoSEQ multiplex PCR; in TCRdb, only in-frame clones are kept and a portion is missing. The table includes about 69,000 clones, about 75% detected once. This clone occurred once. Its cognate antigen is unknown. CDR1 and CDR2 (germline): LNHDA, SQIVND (reference sequence). The CDR3 is 12 residues long. V lost 5 bases to trimming and J lost 6 bases, with 5 bases between them. The source material was PBMCs. The V and J genes are TRBV19 and TRBJ1-6; unclear D gene. The origin of this receptor is a man aged 18 to 35 in good health and CMV-seronegative. In nucleotides, the CDR3 is TGTGCCAGTAGTCCCCGTAATTCACCCCTCCACTTT. As protein: CASSPRNSPLHF.